Sequencing of this T cell receptor (beta chain) was carried out in a study of blood T cells in healthy people across ages. Each donor was a healthy Caucasian individual from Russia, aged roughly 6 to 95. To note about this clonotype: As yet, its antigen is unknown.

The study's findings and limits: There were more naive CD4+ cells and higher diversity in long-lived donors than in aged donors. CMV infection status of these donors was not known.

A second PCR, run for about 7 to 11 cycles, used a sample-barcoded 5' primer plus a J-beta primer mix. With 12 random nucleotides, a template-switch adaptor tagged each individual cDNA molecule. TCRdb re-derived calls from the 5' RACE reads in MiXCR, one entry per CDR3 protein. The sample contains some 860,000 distinct CDR3 sequences, more than 55% of which appear only once. CDR3 length: 19 residues. CDR1 is LGHNA and CDR2 is YNFKEQ in the germline V gene. The V gene end was trimmed by 2 bases and the J gene end by 1 base; junction bases not matched to a gene: 12. The sample comprised blood. This clonotype was sampled from a man in his forties or fifties in good health. This chain links TRBV4-2 with TRBJ1-4; TRBD1 matches 8 bases. CDR3 loop: CASSQRQGARFVTNEKLFF. The CDR3 nucleotides are TGTGCCAGCAGCCAACGTCAGGGGGCGCGTTTTGTAACTAATGAAAAACTGTTTTTT.